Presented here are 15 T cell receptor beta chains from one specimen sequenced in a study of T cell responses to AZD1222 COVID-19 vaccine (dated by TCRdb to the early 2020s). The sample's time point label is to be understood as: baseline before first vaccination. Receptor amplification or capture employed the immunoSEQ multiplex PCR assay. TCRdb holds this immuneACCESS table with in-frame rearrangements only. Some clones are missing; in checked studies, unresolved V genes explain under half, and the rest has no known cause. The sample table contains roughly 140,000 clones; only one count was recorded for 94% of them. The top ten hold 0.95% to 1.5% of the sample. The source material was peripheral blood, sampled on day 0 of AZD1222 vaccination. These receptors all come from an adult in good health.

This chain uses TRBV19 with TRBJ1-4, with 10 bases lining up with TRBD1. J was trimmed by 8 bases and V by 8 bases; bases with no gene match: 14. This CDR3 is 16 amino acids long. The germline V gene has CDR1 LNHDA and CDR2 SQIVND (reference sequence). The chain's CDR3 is CASRTGTGVSGEKLFF. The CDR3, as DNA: TGTGCCAGTCGTACCGGGACAGGGGTTTCGGGGGAAAAACTGTTTTTT. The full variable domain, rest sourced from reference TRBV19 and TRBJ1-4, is DGGITQSPKYLFRKEGQNVTLSCEQNLNHDAMYWYRQDPGQGLRLIYYSQIVNDFQKGDIAEGYSVSREKKESFPLTVTSAQKNPTAFYLCASRTGTGVSGEKLFFGSGTQLSVL.

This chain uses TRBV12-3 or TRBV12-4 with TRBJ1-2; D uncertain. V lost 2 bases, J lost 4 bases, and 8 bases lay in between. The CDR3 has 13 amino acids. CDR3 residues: CASSLNPPYGYTF. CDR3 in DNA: TGTGCCAGCAGTTTAAATCCCCCCTATGGCTACACCTTC.

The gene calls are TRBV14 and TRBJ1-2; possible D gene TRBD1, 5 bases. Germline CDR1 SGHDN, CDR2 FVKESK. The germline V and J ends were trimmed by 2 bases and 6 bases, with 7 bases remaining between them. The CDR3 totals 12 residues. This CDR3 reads CASSQWGDGYTF. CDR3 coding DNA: TGTGCCAGCAGCCAATGGGGGGATGGCTACACCTTC.

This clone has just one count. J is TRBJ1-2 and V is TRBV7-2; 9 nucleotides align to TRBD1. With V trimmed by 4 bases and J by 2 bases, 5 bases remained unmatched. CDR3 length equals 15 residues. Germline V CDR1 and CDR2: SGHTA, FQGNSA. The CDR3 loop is CASSSIGTGNYGYTF. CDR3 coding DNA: TGTGCCAGCAGCTCGATCGGGACAGGGAACTATGGCTACACCTTC.

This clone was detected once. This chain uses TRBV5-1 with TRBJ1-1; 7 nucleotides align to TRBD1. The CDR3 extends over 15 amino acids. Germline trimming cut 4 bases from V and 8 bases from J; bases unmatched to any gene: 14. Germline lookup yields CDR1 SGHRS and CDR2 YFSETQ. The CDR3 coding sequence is TGCGCCAGCAGCCAGACAGGGCAACAGGAACAAGAAGCTTTCTTT. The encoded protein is CASSQTGQQEQEAFF.

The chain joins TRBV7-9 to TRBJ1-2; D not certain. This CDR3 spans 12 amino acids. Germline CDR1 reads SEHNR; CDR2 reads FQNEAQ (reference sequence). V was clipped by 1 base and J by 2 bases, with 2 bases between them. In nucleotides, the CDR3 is TGTGCCAGCAGCTTAGAAAACTATGGCTACACCTTC. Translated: CASSLENYGYTF.

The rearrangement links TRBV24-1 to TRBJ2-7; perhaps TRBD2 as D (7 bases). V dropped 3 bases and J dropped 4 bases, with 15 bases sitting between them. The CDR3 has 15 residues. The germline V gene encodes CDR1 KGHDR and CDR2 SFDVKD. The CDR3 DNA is TGTGCCACCAGTGATGGGAGGGAGGGGGTTTACGAGCAGTACGTC. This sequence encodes CATSDGREGVYEQYV.

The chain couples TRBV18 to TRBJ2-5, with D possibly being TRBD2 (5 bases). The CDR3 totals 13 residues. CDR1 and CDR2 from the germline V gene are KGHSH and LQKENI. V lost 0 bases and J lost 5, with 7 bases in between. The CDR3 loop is CASSPPTGETQYF. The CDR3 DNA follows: TGTGCCAGCTCACCACCGACGGGGGAGACCCAGTACTTC.

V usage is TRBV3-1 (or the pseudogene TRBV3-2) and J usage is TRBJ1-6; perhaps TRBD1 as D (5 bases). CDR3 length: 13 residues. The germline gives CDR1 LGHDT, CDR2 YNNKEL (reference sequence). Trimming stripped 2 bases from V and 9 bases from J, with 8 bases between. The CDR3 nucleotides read TGTGCCAGCAGCCAAATCGGGGCTTCACCCCTCCACTTT. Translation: CASSQIGASPLHF.

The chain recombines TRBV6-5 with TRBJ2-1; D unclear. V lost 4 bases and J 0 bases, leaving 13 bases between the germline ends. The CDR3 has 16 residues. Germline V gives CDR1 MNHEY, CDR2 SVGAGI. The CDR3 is CASSWTYRSSYNEQFF. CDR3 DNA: TGTGCCAGCAGTTGGACCTATCGGTCCTCCTACAATGAGCAGTTCTTC.

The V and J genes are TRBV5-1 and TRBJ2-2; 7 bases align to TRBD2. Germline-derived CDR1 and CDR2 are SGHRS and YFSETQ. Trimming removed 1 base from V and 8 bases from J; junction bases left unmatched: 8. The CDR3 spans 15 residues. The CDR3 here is CASSLITSDVGELFF. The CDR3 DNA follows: TGCGCCAGCAGCTTGATTACTAGCGACGTAGGGGAGCTGTTTTTT.

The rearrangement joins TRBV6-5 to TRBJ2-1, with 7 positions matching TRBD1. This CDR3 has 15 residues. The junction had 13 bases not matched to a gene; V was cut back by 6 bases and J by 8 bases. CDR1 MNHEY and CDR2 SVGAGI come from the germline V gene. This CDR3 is CASSRQGNGRDEQFF. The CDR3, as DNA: TGTGCCAGCAGCAGACAGGGTAATGGACGGGATGAGCAGTTCTTC.

The CDR3 is CTSSQDQSNQPQHF. The CDR3 nucleotides are TGCACCAGCAGCCAAGACCAGAGCAATCAGCCCCAGCATTTT. This sequence joins TRBV1 and TRBJ1-5; TRBD1, the table's D call, was not compared with the DNA. TRBV1 is assigned pseudogene status. The CDR3 extends over 14 amino acids.

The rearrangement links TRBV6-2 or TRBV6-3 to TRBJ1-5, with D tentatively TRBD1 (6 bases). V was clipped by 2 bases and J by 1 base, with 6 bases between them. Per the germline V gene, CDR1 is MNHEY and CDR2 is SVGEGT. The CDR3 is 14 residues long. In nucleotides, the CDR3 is TGTGCCAGCAGTTACGACAGGAGCAATCAGCCCCAGCATTTT. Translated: CASSYDRSNQPQHF.

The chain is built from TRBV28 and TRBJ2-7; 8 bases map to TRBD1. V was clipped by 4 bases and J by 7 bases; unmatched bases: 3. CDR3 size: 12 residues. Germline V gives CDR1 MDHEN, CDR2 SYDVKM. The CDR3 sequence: CASSSTGDEQYV. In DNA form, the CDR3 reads TGTGCCAGCAGTTCGACAGGGGATGAGCAGTACGTC.